The next 5 T cell receptor beta chains were all read from a single sample in a study of human T cells and chemical hapten exposure. Time point defined: patch test 3, about 24 weeks after DPC sensitization. Treatment given: therapeutic diphenylcyclopropenone sensitization with weekly scalp DPC. TCRdb used MiXCR to reprocess the RACE reads, holding one entry per CDR3 protein. The data show over 70,000 distinct CDR3 sequences, 11% seen once. The sample in question was whole blood, obtained in connection with sensitization to the hapten diphenylcyclopropenone (DPC). The source of these receptors is a woman younger than 45 with alopecia areata. Some clones in this sample may be carry-over from other donors' samples.

This clonotype was seen a handful of times. CDR3 loop: CASSIVENTEAFF. In nucleotides, the CDR3 is TGTGCCAGCAGTATCGTCGAGAACACTGAAGCTTTCTTT. V and J are TRBV28 and TRBJ1-1; D call uncertain. Looked up from germline, CDR1 is MDHEN and CDR2 is SYDVKM. The CDR3 is made up of 13 amino acids. V was cut by 5 bases and J by 1 base, with 8 bases left in between.

This clonotype was detected many times. The chain has TRBV20-1 and TRBJ2-1; TRBD2 aligns across 12 bases. Germline V gene lookup returns CDR1 DFQATT and CDR2 SNEGSKA (reference sequence). J was trimmed by 6 bases and V by 0 bases; bases with no gene match: 12. This CDR3 comprises 18 residues. CDR3 region: CSARDRRLAGVLGNEQFF. CDR3 in DNA: TGCAGTGCTAGAGATCGTCGACTAGCGGGAGTTTTGGGCAATGAGCAGTTCTTC.

The rearrangement joins TRBV20-1 to TRBJ1-5; D possibly corresponds to TRBD1 (6 bases). V lost 2 bases, J lost 3 bases, and 11 bases lay in between. The CDR3 sequence is 14 residues long. Germline-derived CDR1 and CDR2 are DFQATT and SNEGSKA (reference sequence). Written as DNA, the CDR3 is TGCAGTGCTAGAAAAGGACAGATCAATCAGCCCCAGCATTTT. Its protein product is CSARKGQINQPQHF.

This clonotype was counted at least ten times. The chain recombines TRBV20-1 with TRBJ2-1; TRBD2 matches at 10 bases. CDR3 length: 17 residues. Germline assignment: CDR1 DFQATT and CDR2 SNEGSKA (reference sequence). V was clipped by 0 bases and J by 7 bases; unmatched bases: 12. The CDR3 DNA reads TGCAGTGCTAGAGATGAAGGAGCGGGGGGGTACAGGAATGAGCAGTTCTTC. This codes for CSARDEGAGGYRNEQFF.

The chain recombines TRBV20-1 with TRBJ1-2; TRBD1 agrees at 12 bases. CDR3 length: 13 residues. J lost 4 bases, V lost 5 bases, and 2 bases had no gene match. Germline V lookup: CDR1 DFQATT, CDR2 SNEGSKA (reference sequence). This chain's CDR3 is CSAGTGGVYGYTF. The CDR3 DNA sequence: TGCAGTGCTGGGACAGGGGGCGTCTATGGCTACACCTTC.